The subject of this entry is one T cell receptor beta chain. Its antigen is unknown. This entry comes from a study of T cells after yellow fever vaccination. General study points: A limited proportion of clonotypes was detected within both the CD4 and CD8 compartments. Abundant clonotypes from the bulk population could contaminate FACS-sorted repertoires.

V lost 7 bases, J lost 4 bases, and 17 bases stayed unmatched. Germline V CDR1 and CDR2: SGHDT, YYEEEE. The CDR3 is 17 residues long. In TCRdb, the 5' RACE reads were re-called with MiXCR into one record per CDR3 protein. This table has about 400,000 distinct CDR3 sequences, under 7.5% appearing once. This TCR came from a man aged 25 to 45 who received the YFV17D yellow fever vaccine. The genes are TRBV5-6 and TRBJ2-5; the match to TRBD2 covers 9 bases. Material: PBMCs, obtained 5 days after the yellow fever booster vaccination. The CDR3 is CASSPEGSGGVGETQYF. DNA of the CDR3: TGTGCCAGCTCCCCGGAAGGTAGCGGGGGCGTGGGAGAGACCCAGTACTTC.